This paragraph covers one T cell receptor beta chain sequence. This sample stems from a study of cytomegalovirus exposure and HLA in healthy donors. This CDR3 is built from 14 residues. Germline assignment: CDR1 SQVTM and CDR2 ANQGSEA. V lost 0 bases to trimming and J lost 4 bases, with 10 bases between them. PCR used 60 Vbeta primers and 13 Jbeta primers. Profiled with immunoSEQ multiplex PCR; TCRdb holds only in-frame clones, not every one. The sample carries more than 100,000 clones, 50% to 75% recorded once. Sequencing input: PBMCs. This sequence was found in a woman in her 40s in good health and CMV-seropositive. The J gene is TRBJ2-1, the V gene TRBV29-1; D gene uncertain. DNA of the CDR3: TGCAGCGTTGAAGATCTACGAGTTTACAATGAGCAGTTCTTC. This translates into CSVEDLRVYNEQFF.